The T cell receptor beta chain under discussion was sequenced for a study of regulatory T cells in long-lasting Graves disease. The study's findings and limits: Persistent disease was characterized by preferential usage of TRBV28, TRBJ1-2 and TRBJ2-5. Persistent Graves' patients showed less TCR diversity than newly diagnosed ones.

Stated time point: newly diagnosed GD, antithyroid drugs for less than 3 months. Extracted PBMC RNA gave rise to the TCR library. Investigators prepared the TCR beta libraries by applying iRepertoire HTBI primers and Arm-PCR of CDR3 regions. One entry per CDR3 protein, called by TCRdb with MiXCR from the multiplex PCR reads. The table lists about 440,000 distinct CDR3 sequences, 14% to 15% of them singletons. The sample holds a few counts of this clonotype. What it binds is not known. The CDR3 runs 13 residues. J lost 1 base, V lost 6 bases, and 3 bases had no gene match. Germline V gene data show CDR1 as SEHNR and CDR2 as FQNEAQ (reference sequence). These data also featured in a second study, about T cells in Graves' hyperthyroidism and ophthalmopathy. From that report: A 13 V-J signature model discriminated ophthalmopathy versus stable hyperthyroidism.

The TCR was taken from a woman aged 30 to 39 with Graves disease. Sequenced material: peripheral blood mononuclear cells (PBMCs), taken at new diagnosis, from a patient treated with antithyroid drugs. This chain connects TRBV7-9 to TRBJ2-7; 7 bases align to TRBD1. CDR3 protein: CASRLGQSYEQYF. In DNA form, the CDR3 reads TGTGCCAGCAGATTGGGACAGTCCTACGAGCAGTACTTC.